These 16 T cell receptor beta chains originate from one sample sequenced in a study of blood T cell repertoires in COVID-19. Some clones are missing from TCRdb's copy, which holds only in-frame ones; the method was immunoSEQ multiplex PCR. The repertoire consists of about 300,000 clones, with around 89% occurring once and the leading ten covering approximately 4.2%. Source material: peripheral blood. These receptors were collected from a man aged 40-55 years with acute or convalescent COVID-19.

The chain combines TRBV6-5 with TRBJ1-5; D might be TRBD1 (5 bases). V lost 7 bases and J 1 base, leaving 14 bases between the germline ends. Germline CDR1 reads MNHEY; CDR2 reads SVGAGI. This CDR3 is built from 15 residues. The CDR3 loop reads CASKFGAGSNQPQHF. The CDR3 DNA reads TGTGCCAGCAAATTTGGGGCAGGGAGCAATCAGCCCCAGCATTTT.

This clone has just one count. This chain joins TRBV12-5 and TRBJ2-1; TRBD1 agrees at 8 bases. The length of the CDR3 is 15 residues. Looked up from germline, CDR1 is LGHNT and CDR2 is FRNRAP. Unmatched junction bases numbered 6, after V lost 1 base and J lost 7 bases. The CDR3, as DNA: TGTGCTAGTGGTTTGGCGCCGACAGGGGCGAATGAGCAGTTCTTC. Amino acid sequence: CASGLAPTGANEQFF.

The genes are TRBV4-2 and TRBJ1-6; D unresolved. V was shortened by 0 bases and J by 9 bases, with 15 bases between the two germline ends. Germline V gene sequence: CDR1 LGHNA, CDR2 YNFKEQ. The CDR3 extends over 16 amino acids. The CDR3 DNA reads TGTGCCAGCAGCCAAGATAGCAGAGTCGCGTCTTCACCCCTCCACTTT. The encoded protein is CASSQDSRVASSPLHF.

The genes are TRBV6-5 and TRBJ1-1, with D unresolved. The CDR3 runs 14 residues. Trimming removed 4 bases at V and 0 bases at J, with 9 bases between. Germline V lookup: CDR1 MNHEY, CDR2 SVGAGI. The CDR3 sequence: CASSSRVLNTEAFF. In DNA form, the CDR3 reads TGTGCCAGCAGTTCCCGGGTCTTGAACACTGAAGCTTTCTTT.

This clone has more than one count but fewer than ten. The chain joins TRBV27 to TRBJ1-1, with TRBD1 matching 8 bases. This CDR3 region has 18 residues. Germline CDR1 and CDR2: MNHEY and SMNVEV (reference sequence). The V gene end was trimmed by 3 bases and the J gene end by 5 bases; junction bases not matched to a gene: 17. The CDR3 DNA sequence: TGTGCCAGCAGTTTTAAGGGTGGGTTCGGACAGGGAAATACTGAAGCTTTCTTT. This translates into CASSFKGGFGQGNTEAFF.

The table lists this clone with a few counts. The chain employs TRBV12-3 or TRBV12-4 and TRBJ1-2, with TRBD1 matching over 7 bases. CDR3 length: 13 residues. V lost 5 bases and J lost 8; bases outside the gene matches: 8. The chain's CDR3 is CASSARTGDGYTF. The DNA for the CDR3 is TGTGCCAGCAGTGCTCGGACAGGCGACGGCTACACCTTC.

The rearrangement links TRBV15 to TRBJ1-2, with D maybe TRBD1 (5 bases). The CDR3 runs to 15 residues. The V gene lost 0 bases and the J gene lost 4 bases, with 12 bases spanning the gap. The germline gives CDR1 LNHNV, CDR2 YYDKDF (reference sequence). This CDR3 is CATSRDDSSSYGYTF. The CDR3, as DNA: TGTGCCACCAGCAGAGATGACAGTTCTTCCTATGGCTACACCTTC. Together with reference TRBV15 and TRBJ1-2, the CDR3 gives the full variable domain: DAMVIQNPRYQVTQFGKPVTLSCSQTLNHNVMYWYQQKSSQAPKLLFHYYDKDFNNEADTPDNFQSRRPNTSFCFLDIRSPGLGDTAMYLCATSRDDSSSYGYTFGSGTRLTVV.

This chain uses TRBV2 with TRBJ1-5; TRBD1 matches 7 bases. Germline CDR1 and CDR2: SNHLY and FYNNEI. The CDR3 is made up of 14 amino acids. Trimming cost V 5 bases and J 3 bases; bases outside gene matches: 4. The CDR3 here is CASSYTGDNQPQHF. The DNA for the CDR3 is TGTGCCAGCAGTTACACAGGGGACAATCAGCCCCAGCATTTT.

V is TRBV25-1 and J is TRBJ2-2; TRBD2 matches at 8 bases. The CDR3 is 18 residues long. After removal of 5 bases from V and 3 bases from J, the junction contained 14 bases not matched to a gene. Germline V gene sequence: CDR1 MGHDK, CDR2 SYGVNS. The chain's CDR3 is CASSSPMSGGMDTGELFF. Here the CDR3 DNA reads TGTGCCAGCAGTTCCCCCATGTCGGGAGGGATGGACACCGGGGAGCTGTTTTTT. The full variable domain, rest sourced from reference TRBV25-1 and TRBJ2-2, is EADIYQTPRYLVIGTGKKITLECSQTMGHDKMYWYQQDPGMELHLIHYSYGVNSTEKGDLSSESTVSRIRTEHFPLTLESARPSHTSQYLCASSSPMSGGMDTGELFFGEGSRLTVL.

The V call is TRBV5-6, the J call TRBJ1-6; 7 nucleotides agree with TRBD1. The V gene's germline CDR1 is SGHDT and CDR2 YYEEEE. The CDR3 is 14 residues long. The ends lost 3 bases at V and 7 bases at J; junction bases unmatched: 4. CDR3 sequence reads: CASSSTGMNSPLHF. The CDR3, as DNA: TGTGCCAGCAGCTCGACAGGGATGAATTCACCCCTCCACTTT.

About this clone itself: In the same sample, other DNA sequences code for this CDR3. CDR3 sequence reads: CASSFPRGEQYF. CDR3 sequence (DNA): TGTGCCAGCAGTTTTCCGAGGGGGGAGCAGTACTTC. V is TRBV27 and J is TRBJ2-7; a weak D match, TRBD1 (6 bases). The CDR3 extends over 12 amino acids. Trimming stripped 3 bases from V and 7 bases from J, with 10 bases between. Germline assignment: CDR1 MNHEY and CDR2 SMNVEV (reference sequence).

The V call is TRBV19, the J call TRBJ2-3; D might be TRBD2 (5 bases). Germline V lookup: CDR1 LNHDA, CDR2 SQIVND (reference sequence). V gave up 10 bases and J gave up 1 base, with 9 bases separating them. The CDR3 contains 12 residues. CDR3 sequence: CATGLGTDTQYF. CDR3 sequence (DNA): TGTGCCACCGGACTGGGCACAGATACGCAGTATTTT.

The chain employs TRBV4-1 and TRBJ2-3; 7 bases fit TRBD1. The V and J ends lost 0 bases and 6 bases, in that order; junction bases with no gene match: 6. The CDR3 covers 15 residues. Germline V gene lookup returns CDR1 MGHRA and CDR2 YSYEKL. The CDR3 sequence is CASSQEVARGDTQYF. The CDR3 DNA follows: TGCGCCAGCAGCCAAGAAGTAGCCAGGGGGGATACGCAGTATTTT.

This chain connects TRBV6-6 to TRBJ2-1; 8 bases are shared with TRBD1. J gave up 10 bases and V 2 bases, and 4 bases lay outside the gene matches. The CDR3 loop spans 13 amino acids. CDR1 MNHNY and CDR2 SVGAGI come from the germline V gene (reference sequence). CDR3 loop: CASSYPTGGEQFF. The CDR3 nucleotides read TGTGCCAGCAGTTACCCCACAGGGGGAGAGCAGTTCTTC.

CDR3 DNA sequence: TGTGCCAGCAGGCTAGGGGACAGGTCGTACTCTGGGGCCAACGTCCTGACTTTC. It is translated as CASRLGDRSYSGANVLTF. V and J are TRBV5-4 and TRBJ2-6; 8 nucleotides align to TRBD1. Germline CDR1 is SGHNT and CDR2 is YYREEE (reference sequence). The junction had 10 bases not matched to a gene; V was cut back by 5 bases and J by 0 bases. The CDR3 is 18 residues long.

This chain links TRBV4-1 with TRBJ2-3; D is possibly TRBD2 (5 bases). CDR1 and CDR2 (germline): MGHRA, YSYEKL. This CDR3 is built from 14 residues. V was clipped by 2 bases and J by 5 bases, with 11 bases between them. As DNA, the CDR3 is TGCGCCAGCAGCCAAACTGGACTCTTAGATACGCAGTATTTT. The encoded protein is CASSQTGLLDTQYF.